Below, 20 T cell receptor beta chains from the same sample are listed, as sequenced in a study of CD8+ T cells in alopecia areata. Following RNA extraction, reverse transcription yielded cDNA that acted as the sequencing template. Sequencing used immunoSEQ multiplex PCR; TCRdb keeps in-frame clones, though not all of them. The data contain some 11,000 clones, 60% of them singletons. Peripheral blood and lesional scalp punch biopsies came from alopecia areata patients. Sequencing was carried out using skin. The source of these receptors is a human donor with alopecia areata.

The chain joins TRBV7-8 to TRBJ2-7; D remains unclear. V was pared by 1 base and J by 2 bases, with 12 bases between. CDR3 size: 15 residues. Per the germline V gene, CDR1 is SGHVS and CDR2 is FQNEAQ. CDR3 DNA: TGTGCCAGCAGCTTAGTCGGCAAACGACCCTACGAGCAGTACTTC. Residues: CASSLVGKRPYEQYF.

This clone was seen only a few times. CDR3 sequence: CASMRSAVTYNEQFF. In nucleotides, the CDR3 is TGTGCCAGCATGCGCTCAGCAGTAACCTACAATGAGCAGTTCTTC. The chain links TRBV2 to TRBJ2-1, with D hard to call. The length of the CDR3 is 15 residues. CDR1 and CDR2 (germline): SNHLY, FYNNEI. The V end was cut by 7 bases, the J end by 2 bases, with 15 bases between.

The rearrangement links TRBV7-2 to TRBJ1-2, with D perhaps TRBD1 (5 bases). The CDR3 runs to 15 residues. Trimming left V 0 bases short and J 1 base short, with 9 bases between. Germline V lookup: CDR1 SGHTA, CDR2 FQGNSA. Here the CDR3 reads CASSLAGGINYGYTF. CDR3 coding DNA: TGTGCCAGCAGCTTAGCGGGGGGGATTAACTATGGCTACACCTTC.

The V and J genes are TRBV6-1 and TRBJ2-1; no firm D call. Trimming shortened V by 6 bases and J by 6 bases, and 15 bases separated the two germline ends. Germline lookup yields CDR1 MNHNS and CDR2 SASEGT. The CDR3 length is 14 residues. CDR3 coding DNA: TGTGCCAGCAGCTCATCCGGCGGACCCAATGAGCAGTTCTTC. It specifies CASSSSGGPNEQFF.

This clone was seen only a few times. The V and J genes are TRBV13 and TRBJ2-1; 9 nucleotides match TRBD2. CDR1 is PRHDT and CDR2 is FYEKMQ in the germline V gene (reference sequence). The trim removed 1 base at V and 7 bases at J, leaving 5 bases unmatched. This CDR3 spans 15 amino acids. The CDR3 DNA sequence: TGTGCCAGCAGCTTAGTTAGTAGCGGGGGTAATGAGCAGTTCTTC. Translated: CASSLVSSGGNEQFF.

The chain links TRBV14 to TRBJ2-5, with D perhaps TRBD1 (5 bases). Germline loops: CDR1 SGHDN, CDR2 FVKESK. The CDR3 covers 15 residues. V lost 1 base to trimming and J lost 2 bases, with 11 bases between them. The CDR3 DNA follows: TGTGCCAGCAGCCAAGGGCAGGGATTTCAAGAGACCCAGTACTTC. It translates to CASSQGQGFQETQYF.

This rearrangement joins TRBV7-9 to TRBJ2-6; D is perhaps TRBD2 (6 bases). The ends were cut back, 1 base at V and 5 bases at J, with 12 bases in the middle. Germline CDR1 is SEHNR and CDR2 is FQNEAQ (reference sequence). The length of the CDR3 is 16 residues. The CDR3 protein is CASSLVEGNRANVLTF. DNA of the CDR3: TGTGCCAGCAGCTTAGTGGAGGGGAATAGGGCCAACGTCCTGACTTTC.

This chain connects TRBV28 to TRBJ2-3; TRBD2 matches 15 bases. Germline V gene data show CDR1 as MDHEN and CDR2 as SYDVKM. Losses at the gene ends were 5 bases for V and 0 bases for J; bases not matched to a gene: 12. The CDR3 contains 20 residues. Here the CDR3 reads CASSPIGGLAGGTSTDTQYF. The CDR3 nucleotides are TGTGCCAGCAGTCCTATTGGGGGACTAGCGGGAGGTACTAGCACAGATACGCAGTATTTT.

This chain links TRBV5-6 with TRBJ2-7; a possible D gene is TRBD2 (5 bases). Germline CDR1 is SGHDT and CDR2 is YYEEEE. The V gene lost 4 bases and the J gene lost 3 bases, with 17 bases spanning the gap. The CDR3 spans 15 residues. The CDR3, as DNA: TGTGCCAGCAGCCCCTGGACTCCAGTCAGCTACGAGCAGTACTTC. It yields the protein CASSPWTPVSYEQYF.

In its sample, this clone is medium-sized. The chain links TRBV7-9 to TRBJ2-1, with D possibly being TRBD1 or TRBD2 (5 bases each). This CDR3 comprises 12 residues. Germline lookup yields CDR1 SEHNR and CDR2 FQNEAQ (reference sequence). V was shortened by 9 bases and J by 3 bases, with 9 bases between the two germline ends. CDR3 DNA sequence: TGTGCCAGAGGTGGGGGCTACAATGAGCAGTTCTTC. Amino acids: CARGGGYNEQFF.

The chain carries TRBV14 and TRBJ2-3; D unclear. The CDR3 length is 12 residues. V lost 3 bases and J 11 bases, leaving 12 bases between the germline ends. Germline-derived CDR1 and CDR2 are SGHDN and FVKESK. The CDR3 loop is CASSQPVERQYF. CDR3 in DNA: TGTGCCAGCAGCCAGCCGGTGGAGAGGCAGTATTTT.

The chain has TRBV6-1 and TRBJ2-7; D possibly corresponds to TRBD2 (7 bases). This CDR3 has 17 residues. Germline V gene lookup returns CDR1 MNHNS and CDR2 SASEGT. The V and J ends lost 2 bases and 2 bases respectively, with 19 bases between them. The CDR3 reads CASSERRGRAEAYEQYF. DNA for the CDR3: TGTGCCAGCAGTGAACGTAGGGGGAGGGCTGAGGCCTACGAGCAGTACTTC.

V is TRBV7-6 and J is TRBJ1-2; tentatively, D is TRBD1 (6 bases). Germline V CDR1 and CDR2: SGHVS, FNYEAQ. V lost 5 bases to trimming and J lost 8 bases, with 18 bases between them. The CDR3 consists of 14 residues. In nucleotides, the CDR3 is TGTGCCAGCAGCCCCGGACAGCCCCCCGAGGGCTACACCTTC. It codes for CASSPGQPPEGYTF.

This clone has just a few counts. The chain links TRBV27 to TRBJ2-7; 7 positions agree with TRBD1. V gave up 4 bases and J gave up 5 bases; unmatched junction bases: 2. This CDR3 region has 12 residues. Per the germline V gene, CDR1 is MNHEY and CDR2 is SMNVEV (reference sequence). The CDR3 sequence is CASSSTGNEQYF. The CDR3 coding sequence is TGTGCCAGCAGTTCGACAGGGAACGAGCAGTACTTC.

The chain recombines TRBV10-3 with TRBJ2-7, with D possibly TRBD1 on 5 matching bases. V lost 8 bases, J lost 3 bases, and 17 bases lay in between. Germline CDR1 ENHRY, CDR2 SYGVKD. The CDR3 covers 14 residues. DNA for the CDR3: TGTGCCATCTCAGGGAAGGCCCTAAACTACGAGCAGTACTTC. Protein: CAISGKALNYEQYF.

This clone was detected only a few times. V is TRBV9 and J is TRBJ2-2, with TRBD1 identical over 9 bases. Germline V lookup: CDR1 SGDLS, CDR2 YYNGEE. Germline trimming cut 0 bases from V and 4 bases from J; bases unmatched to any gene: 4. This CDR3 contains 16 residues. The CDR3 spells CASSVGTGAITGELFF. CDR3 DNA: TGTGCCAGCAGCGTAGGGACAGGGGCGATCACCGGGGAGCTGTTTTTT. Together with reference TRBV9 and TRBJ2-2, the CDR3 gives the full variable domain: DSGVTQTPKHLITATGQRVTLRCSPRSGDLSVYWYQQSLDQGLQFLIQYYNGEERAKGNILERFSAQQFPDLHSELNLSSLELGDSALYFCASSVGTGAITGELFFGEGSRLTVL.

This chain joins TRBV5-1 and TRBJ2-5; TRBD1 agrees at 9 bases. TRBJ2-7 explains the end of the DNA better; the J call may be wrong. Per the germline V gene, CDR1 is SGHRS and CDR2 is YFSETQ. The CDR3 sequence is 16 residues long. CDR3 in DNA: TGCGCCAGCAGCTCCCCGGACAGGGGCGAATTCTACGAGCAGTACTTC. Translated: CASSSPDRGEFYEQYF.

The chain carries TRBV29-1 and TRBJ1-3; D call uncertain. Germline CDR1 SQVTM, CDR2 ANQGSEA. Trimming removed 5 bases at V and 0 bases at J, with 11 bases between. The CDR3 has 14 amino acids. CDR3 bases: TGCAGCGTTCTGGACGGAAACTCTGGAAACACCATATATTTT. Translated, it gives CSVLDGNSGNTIYF.

The V and J genes are TRBV30 and TRBJ2-1; weak D call: TRBD2 (6 bases). V was shortened by 2 bases and J by 8 bases, with 16 bases between the two germline ends. In germline, CDR1 is GTSNPN, CDR2 SVGIG (reference sequence). This CDR3 region has 14 residues. This chain's CDR3 is CAWSTREARYEQFF. DNA for the CDR3: TGTGCCTGGAGTACGAGGGAGGCGAGGTATGAGCAGTTCTTC.

V gene TRBV28 combines with J gene TRBJ2-3; maybe TRBD2 (7 bases). Trimming took off 8 bases at V and 2 bases at J, with 17 bases between the two ends. This CDR3 has 15 amino acids. Germline V gives CDR1 MDHEN, CDR2 SYDVKM. CDR3 DNA sequence: TGTGCCAGCCGCGGGGGCGCATTGTCCACAGATACGCAGTATTTT. Protein sequence: CASRGGALSTDTQYF.